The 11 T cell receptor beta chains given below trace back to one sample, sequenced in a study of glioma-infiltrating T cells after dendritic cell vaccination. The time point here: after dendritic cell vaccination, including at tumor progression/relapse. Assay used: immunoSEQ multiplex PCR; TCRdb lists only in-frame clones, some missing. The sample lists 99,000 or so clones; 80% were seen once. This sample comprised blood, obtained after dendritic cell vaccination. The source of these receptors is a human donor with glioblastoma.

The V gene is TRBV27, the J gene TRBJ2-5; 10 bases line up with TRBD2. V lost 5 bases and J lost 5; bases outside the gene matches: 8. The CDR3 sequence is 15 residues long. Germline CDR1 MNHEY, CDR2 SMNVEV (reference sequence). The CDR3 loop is CASSPTSGLDETQYF. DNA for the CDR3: TGTGCCAGCAGTCCGACTAGCGGGTTGGACGAGACCCAGTACTTC.

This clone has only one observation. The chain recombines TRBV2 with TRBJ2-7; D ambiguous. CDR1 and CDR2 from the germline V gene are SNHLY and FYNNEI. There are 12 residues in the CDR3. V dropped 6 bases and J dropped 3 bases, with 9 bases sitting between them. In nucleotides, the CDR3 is TGTGCCAGCAGGACACGGAACTACGAGCAGTACTTC. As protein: CASRTRNYEQYF.

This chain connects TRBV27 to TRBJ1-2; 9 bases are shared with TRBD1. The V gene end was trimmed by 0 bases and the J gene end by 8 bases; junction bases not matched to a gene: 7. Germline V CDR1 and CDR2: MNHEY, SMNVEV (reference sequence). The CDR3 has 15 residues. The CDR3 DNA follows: TGTGCCAGCAGTTTATCGAAGGACAGGGGAGACGGCTACACCTTC. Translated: CASSLSKDRGDGYTF.

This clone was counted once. The CDR3 DNA is TGTGCCAGCAGCTTTCAGGGTCCAGATACGCAGTATTTT. This codes for CASSFQGPDTQYF. V usage is TRBV5-4 and J usage is TRBJ2-3, with D perhaps TRBD1 (5 bases). Germline V lookup: CDR1 SGHNT, CDR2 YYREEE (reference sequence). The CDR3 extends over 13 amino acids. V was cut by 2 bases and J by 4 bases, with 8 bases left in between.

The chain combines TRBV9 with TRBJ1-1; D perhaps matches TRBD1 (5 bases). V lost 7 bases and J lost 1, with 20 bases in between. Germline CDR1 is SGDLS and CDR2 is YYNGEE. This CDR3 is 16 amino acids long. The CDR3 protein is CASSVGADHQNTEAFF. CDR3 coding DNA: TGTGCCAGCTCTGTAGGGGCGGACCATCAGAACACTGAAGCTTTCTTT.

The CDR3, as DNA: TGTGCTGCGGGGGAGGGTCTCTCCTACAATGAGCAGTTCTTC. It encodes CAAGEGLSYNEQFF. The rearrangement uses TRBV28 and TRBJ2-1, with 7 positions matching TRBD2. The germline V gene encodes CDR1 MDHEN and CDR2 SYDVKM. This CDR3 comprises 14 residues.

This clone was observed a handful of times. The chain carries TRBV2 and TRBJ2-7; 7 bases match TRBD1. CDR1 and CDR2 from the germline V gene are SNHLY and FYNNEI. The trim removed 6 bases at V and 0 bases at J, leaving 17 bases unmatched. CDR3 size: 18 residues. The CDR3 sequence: CASRDPDRDRTSSYEQYF. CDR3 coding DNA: TGTGCCAGCAGGGACCCCGACAGGGACCGAACAAGCTCCTACGAGCAGTACTTC.

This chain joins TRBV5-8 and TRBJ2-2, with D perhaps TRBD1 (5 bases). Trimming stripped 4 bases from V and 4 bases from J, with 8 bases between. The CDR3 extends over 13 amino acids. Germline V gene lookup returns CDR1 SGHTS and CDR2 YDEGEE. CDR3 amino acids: CASSPDSTGELFF. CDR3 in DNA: TGTGCCAGCAGCCCCGACAGCACCGGGGAGCTGTTTTTT.

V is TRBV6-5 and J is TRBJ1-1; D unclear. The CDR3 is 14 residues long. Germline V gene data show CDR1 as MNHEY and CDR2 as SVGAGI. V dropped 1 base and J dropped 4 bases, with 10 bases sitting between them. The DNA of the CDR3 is TGTGCCAGCAGTTACTTGGGGAGTACCACTGAAGCTTTCTTT. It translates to CASSYLGSTTEAFF.

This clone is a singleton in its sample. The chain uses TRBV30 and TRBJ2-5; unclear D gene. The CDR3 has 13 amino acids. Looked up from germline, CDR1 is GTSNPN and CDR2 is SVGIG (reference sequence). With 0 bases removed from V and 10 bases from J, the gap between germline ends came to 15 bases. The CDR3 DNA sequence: TGTGCCTGGAGTGTAAGAGCGCTTTCTGACCAGTACTTC. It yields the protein CAWSVRALSDQYF.

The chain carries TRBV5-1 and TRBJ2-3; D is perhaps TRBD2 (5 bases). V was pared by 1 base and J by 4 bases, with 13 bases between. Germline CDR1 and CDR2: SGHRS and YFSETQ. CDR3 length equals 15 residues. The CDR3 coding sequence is TGCGCCAGCAGCTTGATCCTAGAGGGTGCAGATACGCAGTATTTT. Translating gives CASSLILEGADTQYF.